This TCR beta chain is drawn from a study of regulatory T cells in long-lasting Graves disease. Overall study context: Persistent Graves' disease required over 5 years of antithyroid drugs and positive TSH receptor antibodies. Study-wide results and limits: Few sampled subjects may have lowered accuracy.

This clonotype has a handful of counts. As yet, its antigen is unknown. Sequencing libraries for TCR beta were prepared with iRepertoire HTBI primers and Arm-PCR of CDR3 regions. From the multiplex PCR reads, TCRdb called clonotypes with MiXCR, one entry per CDR3 protein. This table holds roughly 500,000 distinct CDR3 sequences, approximately 22% found once. Time point reported: persistent/refractory GD, antithyroid drugs over 5 years with positive TRAb. Generation of the TCR library employed RNA extracted from PBMCs. The CDR3 consists of 12 residues. Germline V CDR1 and CDR2: SQVTM, ANQGSEA. V was clipped by 6 bases and J by 0 bases; unmatched bases: 2.

Sequenced here: peripheral blood mononuclear cells (PBMCs), sampled when the disease was refractory, from a patient treated with antithyroid drugs. This sequence originates from a female donor with Graves disease. The chain employs TRBV29-1 and TRBJ2-7; 7 positions agree with TRBD1. This CDR3 is CSVTGTSYEQYF. CDR3 sequence (DNA): TGCAGCGTGACAGGGACCTCCTACGAGCAGTACTTC.